A single T cell receptor (beta chain) is shown here with its context. What it binds is unknown. The ends were cut back, 3 bases at V and 10 bases at J, with 12 bases in the middle. This CDR3 region has 11 residues. Germline V gene sequence: CDR1 GTSNPN, CDR2 SVGIG (reference sequence). Each patient came to thyroid surgery without any prior treatment (of any kind). These data come from a study of metastatic and nonmetastatic thyroid tumors. TCRdb re-clonotyped the PCR reads through MiXCR. This table holds about 38,000 clones, approximately 51% found once. Broader study findings: It was reported that TCR beta diversity was significantly higher in malignant thyroid tumors than benign nodules, in blood and tumor.

The V and J genes are TRBV30 and TRBJ1-1; the D gene is possibly TRBD1 (6 bases). The sequence was obtained from a male donor with papillary thyroid cancer or a benign thyroid nodule (not recorded which). Some clones in this sample may be carry-over from other donors' samples. The specimen was tumor tissue. The CDR3 sequence: CAWRRVGGAFF. CDR3 DNA: TGTGCCTGGAGAAGGGTAGGGGGAGCTTTCTTT.